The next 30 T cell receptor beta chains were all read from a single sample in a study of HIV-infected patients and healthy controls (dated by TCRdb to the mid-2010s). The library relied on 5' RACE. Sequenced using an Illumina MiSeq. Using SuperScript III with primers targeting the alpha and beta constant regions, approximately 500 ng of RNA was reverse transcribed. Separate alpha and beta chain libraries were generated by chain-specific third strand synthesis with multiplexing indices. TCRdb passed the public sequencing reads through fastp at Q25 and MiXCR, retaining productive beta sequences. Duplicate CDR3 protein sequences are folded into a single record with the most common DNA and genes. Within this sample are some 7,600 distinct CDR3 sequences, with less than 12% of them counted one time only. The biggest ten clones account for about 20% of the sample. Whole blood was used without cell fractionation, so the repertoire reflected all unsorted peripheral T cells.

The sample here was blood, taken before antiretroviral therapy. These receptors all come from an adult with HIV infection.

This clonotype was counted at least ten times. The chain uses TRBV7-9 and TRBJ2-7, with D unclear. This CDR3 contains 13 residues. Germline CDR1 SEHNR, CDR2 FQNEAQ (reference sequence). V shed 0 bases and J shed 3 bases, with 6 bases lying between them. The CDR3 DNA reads TGTGCCAGCAGCTTAGCAGGCGGCTACGAGCAGTACTTC. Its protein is CASSLAGGYEQYF.

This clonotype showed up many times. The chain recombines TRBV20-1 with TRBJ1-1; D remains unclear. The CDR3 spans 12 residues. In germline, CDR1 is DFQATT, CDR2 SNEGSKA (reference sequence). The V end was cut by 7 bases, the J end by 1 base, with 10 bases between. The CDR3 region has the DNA TGCAGTGGTAGTGAGAAGAACACTGAAGCTTTCTTT. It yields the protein CSGSEKNTEAFF.

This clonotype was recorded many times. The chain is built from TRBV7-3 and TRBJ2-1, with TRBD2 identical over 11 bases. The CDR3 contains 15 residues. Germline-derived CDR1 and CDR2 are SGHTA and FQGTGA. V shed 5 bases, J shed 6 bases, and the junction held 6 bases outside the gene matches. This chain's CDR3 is CASSNPSGRTNEQFF. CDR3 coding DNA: TGTGCCAGCAGCAATCCTAGCGGGAGGACCAATGAGCAGTTCTTC. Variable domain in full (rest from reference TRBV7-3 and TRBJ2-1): GAGVSQTPSNKVTEKGKYVELRCDPISGHTALYWYRQSLGQGPEFLIYFQGTGAADDSGLPNDRFFAVRPEGSVSTLKIQRTERGDSAVYLCASSNPSGRTNEQFFGPGTRLTVL.

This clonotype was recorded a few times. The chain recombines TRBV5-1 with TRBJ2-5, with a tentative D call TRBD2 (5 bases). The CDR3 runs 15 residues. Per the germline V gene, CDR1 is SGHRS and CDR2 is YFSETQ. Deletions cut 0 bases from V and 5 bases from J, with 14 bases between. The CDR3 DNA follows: TGCGCCAGCAGCTTGGAACTAGACCTCCTCGAGACCCAGTACTTC. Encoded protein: CASSLELDLLETQYF.

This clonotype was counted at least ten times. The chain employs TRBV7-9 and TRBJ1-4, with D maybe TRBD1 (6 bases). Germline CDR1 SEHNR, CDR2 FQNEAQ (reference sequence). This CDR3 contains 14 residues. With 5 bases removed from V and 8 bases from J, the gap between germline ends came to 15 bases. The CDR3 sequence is CASSRQAPEEKLFF. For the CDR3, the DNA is TGTGCCAGCAGCCGACAGGCGCCTGAGGAAAAACTGTTTTTT. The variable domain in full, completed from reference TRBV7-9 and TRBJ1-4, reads DTGVSQNPRHKITKRGQNVTFRCDPISEHNRLYWYRQTLGQGPEFLTYFQNEAQLEKSRLLSDRFSAERPKGSFSTLEIQRTEQGDSAMYLCASSRQAPEEKLFFGSGTQLSVL.

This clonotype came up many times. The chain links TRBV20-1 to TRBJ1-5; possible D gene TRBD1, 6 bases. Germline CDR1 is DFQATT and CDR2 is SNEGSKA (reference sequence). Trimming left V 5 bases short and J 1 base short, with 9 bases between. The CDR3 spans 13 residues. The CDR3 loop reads CSAGRGSNQPQHF. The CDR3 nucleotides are TGCAGTGCTGGCAGGGGAAGCAATCAGCCCCAGCATTTT.

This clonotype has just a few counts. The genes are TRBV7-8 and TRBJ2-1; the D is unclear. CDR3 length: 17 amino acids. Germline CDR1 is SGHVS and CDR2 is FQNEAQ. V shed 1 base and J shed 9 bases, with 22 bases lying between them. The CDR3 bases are TGTGCCAGCAGCTTAGGCCAACATGCCCCCTTAAGTGGTGAGCAGTTCTTC. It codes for CASSLGQHAPLSGEQFF.

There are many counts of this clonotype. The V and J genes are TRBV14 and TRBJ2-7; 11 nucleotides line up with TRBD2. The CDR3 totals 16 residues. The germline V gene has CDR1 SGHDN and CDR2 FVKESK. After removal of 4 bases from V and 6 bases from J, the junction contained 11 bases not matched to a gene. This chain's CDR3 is CASSPGLADLGAEQYF. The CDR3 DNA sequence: TGTGCCAGCAGCCCGGGACTAGCGGATCTTGGGGCCGAGCAGTACTTC.

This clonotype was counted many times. The CDR3 bases are TGTGCCAGCAGCCGAGGGGGATCCTACAATGAGCAGTTCTTC. This gives the protein CASSRGGSYNEQFF. The chain employs TRBV7-9 and TRBJ2-1; possible D gene TRBD1, 6 bases. V was pared by 5 bases and J by 1 base, with 9 bases between. The CDR3 loop spans 14 amino acids. The germline V gene encodes CDR1 SEHNR and CDR2 FQNEAQ (reference sequence).

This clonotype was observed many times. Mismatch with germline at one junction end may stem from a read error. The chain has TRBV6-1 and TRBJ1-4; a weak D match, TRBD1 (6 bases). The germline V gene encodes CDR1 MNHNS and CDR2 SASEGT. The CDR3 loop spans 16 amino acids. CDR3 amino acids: CASSEVRTVSLPGEVF. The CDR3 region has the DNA TGTGCCAGCAGTGAAGTGAGGACAGTATCCCTCCCGGGCGAGGTTTTT.

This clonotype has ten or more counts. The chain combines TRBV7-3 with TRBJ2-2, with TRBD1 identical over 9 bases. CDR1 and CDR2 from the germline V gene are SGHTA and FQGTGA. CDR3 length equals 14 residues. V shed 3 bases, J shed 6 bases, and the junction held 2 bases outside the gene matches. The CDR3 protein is CASSFDRGAGELFF. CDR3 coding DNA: TGTGCCAGCAGCTTCGACAGGGGGGCCGGGGAGCTGTTTTTT.

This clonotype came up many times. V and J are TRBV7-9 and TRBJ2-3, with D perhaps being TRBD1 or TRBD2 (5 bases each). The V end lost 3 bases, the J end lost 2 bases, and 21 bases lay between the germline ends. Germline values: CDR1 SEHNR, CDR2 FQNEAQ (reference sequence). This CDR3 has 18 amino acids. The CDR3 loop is CASSFQFNPGTITDTQYF. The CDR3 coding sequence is TGTGCCAGCAGCTTTCAATTCAATCCCGGGACGATCACAGATACGCAGTATTTT.

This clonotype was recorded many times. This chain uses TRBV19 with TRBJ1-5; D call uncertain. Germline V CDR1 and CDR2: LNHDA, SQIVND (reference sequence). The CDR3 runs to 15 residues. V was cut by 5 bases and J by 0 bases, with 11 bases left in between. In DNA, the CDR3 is TGTGCCAGTAGTTTCGGCGGTTATAGCAATCAGCCCCAGCATTTT. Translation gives CASSFGGYSNQPQHF.

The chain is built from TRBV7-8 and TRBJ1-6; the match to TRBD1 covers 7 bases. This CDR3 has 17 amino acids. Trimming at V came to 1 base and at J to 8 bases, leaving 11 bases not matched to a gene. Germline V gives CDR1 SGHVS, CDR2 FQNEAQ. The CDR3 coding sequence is TGTGCCAGCAGCTTAGAGGTAGAAGGGGGCTTGTATTCACCCCTCCACTTT. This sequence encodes CASSLEVEGGLYSPLHF.

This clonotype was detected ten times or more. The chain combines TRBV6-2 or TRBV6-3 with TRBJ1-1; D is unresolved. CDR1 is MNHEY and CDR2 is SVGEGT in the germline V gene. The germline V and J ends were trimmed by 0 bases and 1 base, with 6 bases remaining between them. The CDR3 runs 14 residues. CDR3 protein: CASSYSRRNTEAFF. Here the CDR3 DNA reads TGTGCCAGCAGTTACTCGAGAAGGAACACTGAAGCTTTCTTT.

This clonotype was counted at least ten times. The DNA for the CDR3 is TGTGCCAGCAGTTCCGACAGGGGGCACGCCTATGGCTACACCTTC. Encoded protein: CASSSDRGHAYGYTF. The gene calls are TRBV7-2 and TRBJ1-2, with TRBD1 identical over 10 bases. The CDR3 has 15 residues. The V gene's germline CDR1 is SGHTA and CDR2 FQGNSA. V was clipped by 6 bases and J by 4 bases; unmatched bases: 8.

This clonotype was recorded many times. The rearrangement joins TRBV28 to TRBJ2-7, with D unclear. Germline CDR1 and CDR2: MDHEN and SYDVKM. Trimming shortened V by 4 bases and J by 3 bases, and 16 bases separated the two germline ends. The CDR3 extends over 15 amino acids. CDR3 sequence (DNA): TGTGCCAGCAGTTCCCCCGGGTTAGGAGACTACGAGCAGTACTTC. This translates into CASSSPGLGDYEQYF.

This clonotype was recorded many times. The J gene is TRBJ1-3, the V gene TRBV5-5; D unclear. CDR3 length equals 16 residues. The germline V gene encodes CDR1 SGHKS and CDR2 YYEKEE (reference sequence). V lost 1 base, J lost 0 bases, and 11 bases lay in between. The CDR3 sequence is CASSLKPIVSGNTIYF. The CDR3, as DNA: TGTGCCAGCAGCTTGAAACCGATCGTCTCTGGAAACACCATATATTTT.

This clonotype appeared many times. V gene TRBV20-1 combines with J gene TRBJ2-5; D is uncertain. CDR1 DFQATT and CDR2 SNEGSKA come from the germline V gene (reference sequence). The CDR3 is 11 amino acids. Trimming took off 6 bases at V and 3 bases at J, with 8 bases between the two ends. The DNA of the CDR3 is TGCAGTGCGGAACATGAAGAGACCCAGTACTTC. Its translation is CSAEHEETQYF.

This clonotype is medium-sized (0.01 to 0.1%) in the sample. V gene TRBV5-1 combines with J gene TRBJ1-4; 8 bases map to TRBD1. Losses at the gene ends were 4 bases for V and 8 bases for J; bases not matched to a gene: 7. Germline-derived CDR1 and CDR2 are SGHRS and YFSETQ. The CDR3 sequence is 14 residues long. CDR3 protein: CASSGTGSEEKLFF. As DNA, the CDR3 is TGCGCCAGCAGCGGGACAGGTTCGGAGGAAAAACTGTTTTTT.

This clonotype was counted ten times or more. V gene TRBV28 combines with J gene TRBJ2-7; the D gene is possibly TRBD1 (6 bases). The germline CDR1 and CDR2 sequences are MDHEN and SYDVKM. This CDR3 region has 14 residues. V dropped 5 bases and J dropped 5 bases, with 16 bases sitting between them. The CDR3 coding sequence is TGTGCCAGCAGTCAAGACAGGTCTTCGGACGAGCAGTACTTC. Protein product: CASSQDRSSDEQYF.

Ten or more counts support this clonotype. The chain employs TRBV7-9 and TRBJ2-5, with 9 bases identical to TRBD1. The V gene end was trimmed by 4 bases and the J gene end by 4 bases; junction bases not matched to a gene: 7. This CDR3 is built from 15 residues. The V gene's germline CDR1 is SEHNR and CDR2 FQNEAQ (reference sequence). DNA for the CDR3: TGTGCCAGCAGCTGGGGACAGGGATTCCCAGAGACCCAGTACTTC. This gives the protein CASSWGQGFPETQYF.

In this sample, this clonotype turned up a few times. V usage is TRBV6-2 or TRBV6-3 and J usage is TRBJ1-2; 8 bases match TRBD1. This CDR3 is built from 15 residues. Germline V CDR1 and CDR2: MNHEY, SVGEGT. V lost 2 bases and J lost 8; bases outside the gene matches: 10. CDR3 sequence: CASSYEGRGQGGYTF. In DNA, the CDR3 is TGTGCCAGCAGTTACGAAGGCAGGGGGCAAGGAGGCTACACCTTC.

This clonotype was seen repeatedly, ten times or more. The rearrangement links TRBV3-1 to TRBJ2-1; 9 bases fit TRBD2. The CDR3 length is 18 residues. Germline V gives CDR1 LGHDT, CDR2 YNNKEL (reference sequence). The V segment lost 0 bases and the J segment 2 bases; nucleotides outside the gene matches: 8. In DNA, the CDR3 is TGTGCCAGCAGCCAAGATGGGCTTTTAGCGGGGGCCTACAATGAGCAGTTCTTC. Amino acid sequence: CASSQDGLLAGAYNEQFF.

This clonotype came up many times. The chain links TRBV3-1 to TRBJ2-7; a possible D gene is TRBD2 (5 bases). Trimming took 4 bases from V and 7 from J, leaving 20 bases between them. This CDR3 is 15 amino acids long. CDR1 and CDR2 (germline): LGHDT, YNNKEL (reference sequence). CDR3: CASSLQTQLRGEQYF. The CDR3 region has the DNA TGTGCCAGCAGCCTCCAGACCCAACTCCGGGGAGAGCAGTACTTC.

CDR3 in DNA: TGCAGTGCCCCCGCAGCGGGGGGCGGAAATGAGCAGTTCTTC. Protein sequence: CSAPAAGGGNEQFF. The V call is TRBV20-1, the J call TRBJ2-1; 9 bases line up with TRBD2. J lost 7 bases, V lost 6 bases, and 10 bases had no gene match. Looked up from germline, CDR1 is DFQATT and CDR2 is SNEGSKA (reference sequence). This CDR3 contains 14 residues.

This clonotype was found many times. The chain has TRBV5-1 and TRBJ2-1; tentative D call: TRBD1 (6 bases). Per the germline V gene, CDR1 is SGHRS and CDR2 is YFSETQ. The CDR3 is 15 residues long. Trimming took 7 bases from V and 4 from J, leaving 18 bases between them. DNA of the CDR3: TGCGCCAGCTCTAATAGCAGGGGCGGGTACAATGAGCAGTTCTTC. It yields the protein CASSNSRGGYNEQFF.

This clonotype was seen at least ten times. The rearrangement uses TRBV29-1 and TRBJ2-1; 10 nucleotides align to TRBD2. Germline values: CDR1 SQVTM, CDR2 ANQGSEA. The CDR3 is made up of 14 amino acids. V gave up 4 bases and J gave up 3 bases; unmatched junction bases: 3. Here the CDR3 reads CSVGRTSGYNEQFF. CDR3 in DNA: TGCAGCGTTGGGAGGACTAGCGGCTACAATGAGCAGTTCTTC.

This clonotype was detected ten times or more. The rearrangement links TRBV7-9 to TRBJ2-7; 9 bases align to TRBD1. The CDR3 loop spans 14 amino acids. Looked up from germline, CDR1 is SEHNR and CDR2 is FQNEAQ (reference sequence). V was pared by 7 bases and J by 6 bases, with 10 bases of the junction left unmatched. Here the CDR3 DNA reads TGTGCCAGCACCGATTGGTTACAGGGGGCCGAGCAGTACTTC. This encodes CASTDWLQGAEQYF.

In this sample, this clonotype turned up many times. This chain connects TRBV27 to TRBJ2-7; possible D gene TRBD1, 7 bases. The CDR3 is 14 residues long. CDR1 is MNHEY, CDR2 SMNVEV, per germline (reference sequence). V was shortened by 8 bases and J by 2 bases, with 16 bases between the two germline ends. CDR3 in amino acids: CASATEGAAYEQYF. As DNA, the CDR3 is TGTGCCAGCGCTACGGAGGGGGCCGCCTACGAGCAGTACTTC.